This T cell receptor beta chain was retrieved from a study of T cells in Graves' hyperthyroidism and ophthalmopathy. Study-level background: Once the initial diagnosis was made, peripheral blood was obtained before any treatment.

V lost 1 base to trimming and J lost 5 bases; unmatched junction nucleotides: 11. CDR1 is SGHNT and CDR2 is YENEEA in the germline V gene. CDR3 length equals 18 residues. This clonotype has at least ten counts. Its antigen remains unidentified. Overall study results and limits: A 13 V-J model separated ophthalmopathy from stable hyperthyroidism.

The CDR3 regions of TCR beta were amplified from RNA transcripts. First-round RT-PCR of the TCR CDR3 relied on the HTBI primer set. TCRdb analysed the multiplex PCR reads with MiXCR anew, one entry per CDR3 protein. The table has more than 95,000 distinct CDR3 sequences, about 50% seen once; the top ten hold 20% to 30%. The V and J genes are TRBV11-3 and TRBJ1-6; 7 bases map to TRBD1. The sample consisted of blood. This receptor was identified in a man aged 40-50 years with Graves' hyperthyroidism. The CDR3 spells CASSLGGLGQADNSPLHF. CDR3 in DNA: TGTGCCAGCAGCTTAGGAGGACTCGGACAGGCGGATAATTCACCCCTCCACTTT.